Listed here are 2 T cell receptor beta chains from one sample, sequenced in a study of CD8+CD57+ T cells in acquired aplastic anemia. Investigators profiled TCR beta VDJ and CDR3 from genomic DNA template. MiXCR, applied by TCRdb to the reads, yields one record per CDR3 protein. The table lists approximately 200,000 distinct CDR3 sequences, 55% to 70% of them singletons, with around 42% in the top ten. Sequencing was done on a sample of sorted CD4+, CD8+, or CD8+CD57+ T cells (not recorded which) from PBMCs. These receptors all come from a human donor with severe aplastic anemia or a healthy control (not recorded which).

The J gene is TRBJ1-5, the V gene TRBV10-3, with D uncertain. V was cut by 4 bases and J by 9 bases, with 13 bases left in between. Germline lookup yields CDR1 ENHRY and CDR2 SYGVKD. The CDR3 contains 13 residues. This CDR3 reads CAISGTLYLPQHF. The CDR3 DNA reads TGTGCCATCAGTGGGACCCTCTATCTGCCCCAGCATTTT.

This clonotype has a single count. In DNA form, the CDR3 reads TGTGCCAGCAGCCCCTCGACAGGACGGCAAGCTTTCTTT. Translated: CASSPSTGRQAFF. The J gene is TRBJ1-1, the V gene TRBV7-2, with D possibly TRBD1 on 6 matching bases. The CDR3 has 13 residues. In germline, CDR1 is SGHTA, CDR2 FQGNSA. Trimming removed 5 bases from V and 9 bases from J, with 16 bases in between.